These 7 T cell receptor beta chains originate from one sample sequenced in a study of identical twins. TCRdb reprocessed the 5' RACE reads with MiXCR, giving one entry per CDR3 protein. The sample holds around 550,000 distinct CDR3 sequences, around 15% seen once. This sample also appeared in a second study, on yellow fever vaccine responses in identical twins.

The sequencing input was CD4+ T cells sorted from blood. Receptors were obtained from a young woman in good health.

This clonotype came up a few times. The chain uses TRBV7-9 and TRBJ2-1, with TRBD2 identical over 14 bases. J gave up 7 bases and V 11 bases, and 4 bases lay outside the gene matches. CDR1 is SEHNR, CDR2 FQNEAQ, per germline (reference sequence). This CDR3 is 13 amino acids long. CDR3 protein: CAATSGGANEQFF. The CDR3 nucleotides are TGTGCCGCGACTAGCGGGGGGGCAAATGAGCAGTTCTTC.

This clonotype was detected a few times. V gene TRBV5-1 combines with J gene TRBJ2-1, with 11 bases aligning to TRBD2. The junction had 5 bases not matched to a gene; V was cut back by 3 bases and J by 0 bases. Germline-derived CDR1 and CDR2 are SGHRS and YFSETQ. This CDR3 has 17 amino acids. CDR3 protein: CASSWLAGGSSYNEQFF. In nucleotides, the CDR3 is TGCGCCAGCAGCTGGCTAGCGGGGGGTTCCTCCTACAATGAGCAGTTCTTC.

This clonotype was counted between two and nine times. This sequence joins TRBV9 and TRBJ2-5; possible D gene TRBD1, 5 bases. Germline V gives CDR1 SGDLS, CDR2 YYNGEE. The CDR3 length is 15 residues. V lost 2 bases and J 5 bases, leaving 16 bases between the germline ends. The CDR3 nucleotides are TGTGCCAGCAGCGTTTTAGGGGCCGTAAGGGAGACCCAGTACTTC. Translated, it gives CASSVLGAVRETQYF.

This clonotype was picked up a small number of times. The chain links TRBV15 to TRBJ2-1; D is ambiguous. From germline, CDR1 is LNHNV and CDR2 YYDKDF (reference sequence). Trimming left V 3 bases short and J 12 bases short, with 15 bases between. The CDR3 runs 13 residues. The CDR3 coding sequence is TGTGCCACCAGCAGTGAGCCAATACAACGGCAGTTCTTC. As protein: CATSSEPIQRQFF.

This clonotype was observed a few times. This chain joins TRBV2 and TRBJ2-7; 9 bases match TRBD1. The V and J ends lost 10 bases and 6 bases, in that order; junction bases with no gene match: 7. CDR1 SNHLY and CDR2 FYNNEI come from the germline V gene. The CDR3 spans 12 residues. CDR3 bases: TGTGCCACATCCGGGACAGGGCCCGAGCAGTACTTC. This codes for CATSGTGPEQYF.

The chain recombines TRBV12-5 with TRBJ2-1; the match to TRBD2 covers 13 bases. Trimming took 4 bases from V and 8 from J; bases not matched to a gene: 8. The germline gives CDR1 LGHNT, CDR2 FRNRAP. This CDR3 comprises 16 residues. CDR3 sequence: CASGSGLAGVGDEQFF. In DNA, the CDR3 is TGTGCTAGTGGTTCAGGACTAGCGGGGGTGGGCGATGAGCAGTTCTTC.

This clonotype was counted a few times. CDR3 amino acids: CASSRLEEGDLNGYTF. In nucleotides, the CDR3 is TGTGCCAGCAGCCGACTCGAAGAAGGGGATTTGAATGGCTACACCTTC. The V and J genes are TRBV21-1 and TRBJ1-2; the D call TRBD1 from the table was never checked on the DNA. TRBV21-1 is a pseudogene. This CDR3 contains 16 residues.